Each of the 23 T cell receptor beta chains below was sequenced from the same sample in a study of T cells in Graves' hyperthyroidism and ophthalmopathy. The TCR beta CDR3 regions underwent amplification using RNA transcripts as the source. A set of HTBI primers served as the primers for a first-round RT-PCR of the TCR CDR3. TCRdb re-derived calls from the multiplex PCR reads in MiXCR, one entry per CDR3 protein. This sample yields under 800,000 distinct CDR3 sequences, of which around 13% are seen a single time; approximately 10% belongs to the top ten. Sequenced: blood. These receptors were taken from a woman under 30 with Graves' hyperthyroidism.

The J gene is TRBJ2-2, the V gene TRBV28, with 7 bases identical to TRBD2. The CDR3 length is 15 residues. J was trimmed by 2 bases and V by 8 bases; bases with no gene match: 8. The germline gives CDR1 MDHEN, CDR2 SYDVKM. CDR3 DNA: TGTGCCAGCGAACCGGGACTAATAAACACCGGGGAGCTGTTTTTT. This gives the protein CASEPGLINTGELFF.

The chain joins TRBV6-1 to TRBJ2-7; D is possibly TRBD1 or TRBD2 (5 bases each). This CDR3 comprises 16 residues. The germline CDR1 and CDR2 sequences are MNHNS and SASEGT. V was shortened by 6 bases and J by 6 bases, with 24 bases between the two germline ends. Here the CDR3 DNA reads TGTGCCAGCAGACCCAAGTGGAAGACCGCGAGGGGCGAGCAGTACTTC. It translates to CASRPKWKTARGEQYF.

The sample holds many counts of this clonotype. The chain carries TRBV6-2 or TRBV6-3 and TRBJ2-7; 8 nucleotides align to TRBD2. With 2 bases clipped from V and 0 bases from J, the junction kept 3 bases outside the gene matches. This CDR3 spans 15 amino acids. Germline CDR1 MNHEY, CDR2 SVGEGT. The CDR3 loop reads CASSYDGGASYEQYF. In nucleotides, the CDR3 is TGTGCCAGCAGTTACGACGGGGGGGCCTCCTACGAGCAGTACTTC.

Comment on this clonotype: Possible read error: a much larger clone is one base away. The CDR3 loop is CASSSDRSGWDEQYF. The CDR3 nucleotides read TGTGCCAGCAGTTCAGACCGGTCAGGGTGGGACGAGCAGTACTTC. This rearrangement joins TRBV6-2 or TRBV6-3 to TRBJ2-7; possible D gene TRBD1, 5 bases. V was cut by 4 bases and J by 5 bases, with 18 bases left in between. The CDR3 is made up of 15 amino acids. Germline CDR1 MNHEY, CDR2 SVGEGT.

The V and J genes are TRBV10-3 and TRBJ2-1; D is perhaps TRBD1 (5 bases). CDR3 length: 15 residues. Germline lookup yields CDR1 ENHRY and CDR2 SYGVKD. Trimming stripped 2 bases from V and 9 bases from J, with 17 bases between. The DNA for the CDR3 is TGTGCCATCAGTGAGGCTCAGGGTTTTATAGGTGAGCAGTTCTTC. This gives the protein CAISEAQGFIGEQFF.

This clonotype was detected many times. V gene TRBV7-9 combines with J gene TRBJ1-2; possible D gene TRBD1, 6 bases. Germline CDR1 SEHNR, CDR2 FQNEAQ (reference sequence). The CDR3 is 14 residues long. The V gene lost 1 base and the J gene lost 4 bases, with 10 bases spanning the gap. Here the CDR3 reads CASSLEGGAYGYTF. The CDR3 DNA is TGTGCCAGCAGCTTAGAGGGGGGCGCCTATGGCTACACCTTC.

This clonotype occurred a few times. This rearrangement joins TRBV6-5 to TRBJ2-1, with 8 bases matching TRBD2. CDR1 MNHEY and CDR2 SVGAGI come from the germline V gene. V trimming: 0 bases; J trimming: 7 bases; junction bases outside the gene matches: 8. This CDR3 is 16 amino acids long. The CDR3 coding sequence is TGTGCCAGCAGTTACTCGACTAGCGCCCTTATAAATGAGCAGTTCTTC. Translated, it gives CASSYSTSALINEQFF.

There are many counts of this clonotype. The CDR3 sequence is CASSHRGGDRTYNEQFF. DNA of the CDR3: TGTGCCAGCAGCCATCGTGGGGGGGACAGAACTTACAATGAGCAGTTCTTC. J is TRBJ2-1 and V is TRBV4-2; D could derive from TRBD1 or TRBD2 (7 bases each). There are 17 residues in the CDR3. Trimming took 3 bases from V and 4 from J, leaving 19 bases between them. Germline V gene data show CDR1 as LGHNA and CDR2 as YNFKEQ.

This clonotype was recorded many times. V is TRBV4-3 and J is TRBJ2-1; D tentatively reads TRBD1 or TRBD2 (6 bases each). This CDR3 spans 15 amino acids. The ends were cut back, 0 bases at V and 4 bases at J, with 10 bases in the middle. The germline CDR1 and CDR2 sequences are LGHNA and YSLEER. The CDR3 nucleotides are TGCGCCAGCAGCCAAGATGAGGGGGGATACAATGAGCAGTTCTTC. Residues: CASSQDEGGYNEQFF.

The chain joins TRBV6-5 to TRBJ2-7; D unresolved. V lost 6 bases and J 5 bases, leaving 11 bases between the germline ends. CDR3 length: 12 amino acids. Germline V gene data show CDR1 as MNHEY and CDR2 as SVGAGI. The CDR3 DNA reads as TGTGCCAGCAGGTGGGGTGTCCACGAGCAGTACTTC. Residues: CASRWGVHEQYF.

This clonotype occurred a few times. This chain connects TRBV19 to TRBJ1-2; 9 positions agree with TRBD1. Germline values: CDR1 LNHDA, CDR2 SQIVND (reference sequence). The CDR3 consists of 15 residues. Trimming at V came to 7 bases and at J to 4 bases, leaving 10 bases not matched to a gene. The CDR3 sequence: CASKSKTGGIYGYTF. Written as DNA, the CDR3 is TGTGCCAGTAAGAGCAAGACAGGGGGTATCTATGGCTACACCTTC.

This clonotype has more than one count but fewer than ten. The chain is built from TRBV28 and TRBJ1-3; D uncertain. CDR1 and CDR2 from the germline V gene are MDHEN and SYDVKM. The CDR3 has 14 residues. Trimming removed 10 bases at V and 4 bases at J, with 17 bases between. The CDR3 DNA reads as TGTGCCACCCTCGAACAGAGACGAGGAAACACCATATATTTT. Translation gives CATLEQRRGNTIYF.

This clonotype showed up many times. CDR3 nucleotide sequence: TGTGCCACCAGCAGAGCTGGCAGTCCTAACTATGGCTACACCTTC. Residues: CATSRAGSPNYGYTF. The genes are TRBV15 and TRBJ1-2; D is unresolved. The ends were cut back, 1 base at V and 0 bases at J, with 9 bases in the middle. CDR3 length equals 15 residues. The germline V gene encodes CDR1 LNHNV and CDR2 YYDKDF (reference sequence).

This clonotype was detected a few times. The J gene is TRBJ2-1, the V gene TRBV24-1, with 8 bases identical to TRBD2. This CDR3 is 16 amino acids long. The germline V gene has CDR1 KGHDR and CDR2 SFDVKD. The V and J ends lost 4 bases and 9 bases, in that order; junction bases with no gene match: 13. The CDR3 DNA follows: TGTGCCACCAGTGACCCGCTGGCGGGAGGACTGACTGAGCAGTTCTTC. This codes for CATSDPLAGGLTEQFF.

Many counts were recorded for this clonotype. The rearrangement joins TRBV12-3 or TRBV12-4 to TRBJ1-2, with a tentative D call TRBD1 (6 bases). The CDR3 sequence is 14 residues long. Trimming removed 3 bases from V and 2 bases from J, with 10 bases in between. In nucleotides, the CDR3 is TGTGCCAGCAGTTTTCGACAGGTCAACTATGGCTACACCTTC. This gives the protein CASSFRQVNYGYTF.

J is TRBJ1-3 and V is TRBV4-1, with D unclear. V gave up 0 bases and J gave up 0 bases, with 9 bases separating them. The CDR3 loop spans 16 amino acids. The germline V gene encodes CDR1 MGHRA and CDR2 YSYEKL. Here the CDR3 reads CASSQERRNSGNTIYF. In DNA form, the CDR3 reads TGCGCCAGCAGCCAAGAACGGCGGAACTCTGGAAACACCATATATTTT.

This clonotype has ten or more counts. The CDR3 region has the DNA TGTGCCAGCAGTTCGAACGTGGGAGGGACTGAAGCTTTCTTT. Protein product: CASSSNVGGTEAFF. This chain connects TRBV12-3 or TRBV12-4 to TRBJ1-1; D gene ambiguous. CDR3 length: 14 amino acids. V dropped 4 bases and J dropped 5 bases, with 14 bases sitting between them.

This clonotype was detected many times. The chain recombines TRBV28 with TRBJ1-1; D is unclear. V was trimmed by 3 bases and J by 6 bases, leaving 8 bases between them. The CDR3 is made up of 12 amino acids. Germline CDR1 is MDHEN and CDR2 is SYDVKM. The CDR3 reads CASSLLGSEAFF. The DNA of the CDR3 is TGTGCCAGCAGTTTGTTAGGGTCTGAAGCTTTCTTT.

This chain uses TRBV2 with TRBJ1-4, with D uncertain. Germline CDR1 SNHLY, CDR2 FYNNEI. Trimming removed 6 bases at V and 7 bases at J, with 9 bases between. The CDR3 runs to 12 residues. In nucleotides, the CDR3 is TGTGCCAGCAGGCCGGAAGCTGAAAAACTGTTTTTT. Translating gives CASRPEAEKLFF.

This clonotype has a handful of counts. This sequence joins TRBV9 and TRBJ2-3, with TRBD2 identical over 8 bases. J was trimmed by 3 bases and V by 4 bases; bases with no gene match: 13. CDR3 length: 17 residues. Germline V gene data show CDR1 as SGDLS and CDR2 as YYNGEE. CDR3 sequence: CASSPVDGRARTDTQYF. In nucleotides, the CDR3 is TGTGCCAGCAGCCCCGTCGACGGGAGGGCCAGAACAGATACGCAGTATTTT.

At least ten counts were recorded for this clonotype. This chain links TRBV11-2 with TRBJ2-2; no firm D call. Germline lookup yields CDR1 SGHAT and CDR2 FQNNGV. V was clipped by 2 bases and J by 1 base, with 5 bases between them. The CDR3 totals 14 residues. CDR3 DNA sequence: TGTGCCAGCAGCTTATGGCAGAACACCGGGGAGCTGTTTTTT. This gives the protein CASSLWQNTGELFF.

This clonotype was counted ten times or more. The gene calls are TRBV11-3 and TRBJ2-1, with D uncertain. The V end was cut by 1 base, the J end by 0 bases, with 16 bases between. Germline loops: CDR1 SGHNT, CDR2 YENEEA. This CDR3 has 18 amino acids. The CDR3 spells CASSLAATSQSSYNEQFF. CDR3 nucleotide sequence: TGTGCCAGCAGCTTAGCGGCCACATCTCAGAGCTCCTACAATGAGCAGTTCTTC.

This clonotype was picked up many times. The chain joins TRBV11-2 to TRBJ2-1; D is unresolved. The CDR3 spans 13 residues. V was clipped by 6 bases and J by 4 bases, with 10 bases between them. Germline V gene lookup returns CDR1 SGHAT and CDR2 FQNNGV. The DNA for the CDR3 is TGTGCCAGCAGTCACATGGGGTACAATGAGCAGTTCTTC. Its protein product is CASSHMGYNEQFF.